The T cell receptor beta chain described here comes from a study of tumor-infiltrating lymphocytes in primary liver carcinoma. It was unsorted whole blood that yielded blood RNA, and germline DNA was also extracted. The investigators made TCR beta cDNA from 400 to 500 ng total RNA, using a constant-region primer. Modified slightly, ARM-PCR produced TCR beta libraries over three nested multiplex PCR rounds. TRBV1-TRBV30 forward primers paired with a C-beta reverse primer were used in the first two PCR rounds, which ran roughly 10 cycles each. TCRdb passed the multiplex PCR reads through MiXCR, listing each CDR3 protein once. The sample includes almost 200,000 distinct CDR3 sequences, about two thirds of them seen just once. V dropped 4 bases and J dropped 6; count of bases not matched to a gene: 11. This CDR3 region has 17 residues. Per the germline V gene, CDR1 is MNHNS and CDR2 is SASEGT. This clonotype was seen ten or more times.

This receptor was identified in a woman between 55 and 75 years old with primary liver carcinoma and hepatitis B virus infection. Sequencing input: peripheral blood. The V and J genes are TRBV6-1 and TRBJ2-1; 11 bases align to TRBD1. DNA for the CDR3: TGTGCCAGCAGTGTTTTCGGAGGGACAGGGGGATTCAATGAGCAGTTCTTC. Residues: CASSVFGGTGGFNEQFF.